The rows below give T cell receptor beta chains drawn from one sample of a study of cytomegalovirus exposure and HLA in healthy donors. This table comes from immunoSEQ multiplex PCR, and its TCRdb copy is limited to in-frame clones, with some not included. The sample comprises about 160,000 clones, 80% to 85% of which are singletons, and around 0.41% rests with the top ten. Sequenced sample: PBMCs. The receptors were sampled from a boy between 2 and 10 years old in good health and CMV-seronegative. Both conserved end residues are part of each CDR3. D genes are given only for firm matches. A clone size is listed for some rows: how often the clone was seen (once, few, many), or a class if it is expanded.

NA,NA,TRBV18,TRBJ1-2,CASSPPSSPGGYTF,TGTGCCAGCTCACCACCCTCCAGCCCAGGTGGCTACACCTTC
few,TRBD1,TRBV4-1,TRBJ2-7,CASSQVPGQGYEQYF,TGCGCCAGCAGCCAAGTGCCGGGACAGGGCTACGAGCAGTACTTC
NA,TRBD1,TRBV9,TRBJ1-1,CASSPRTGRNTEAFF,TGTGCCAGCAGCCCACGGACAGGGAGGAACACTGAAGCTTTCTTT
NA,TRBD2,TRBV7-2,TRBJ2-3,CASSLASGGPSTDTQYF,TGTGCCAGCAGCTTAGCGAGCGGGGGGCCTAGCACAGATACGCAGTATTTT
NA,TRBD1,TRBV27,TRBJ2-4,CASTRQGWNIQYF,TGTGCCAGCACCAGACAGGGTTGGAACATTCAGTACTTC
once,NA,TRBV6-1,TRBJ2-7,CASSEPDRLFYEQYF,TGTGCCAGCAGTGAGCCGGACAGACTTTTCTACGAGCAGTACTTC
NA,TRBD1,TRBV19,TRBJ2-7,CASQDRGFSYEQYF,TGTGCCAGCCAGGACAGGGGGTTCTCCTACGAGCAGTACTTC
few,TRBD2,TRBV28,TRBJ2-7,CASLPPGLAVEEQYF,TGTGCCAGCCTCCCCCCCGGACTAGCTGTGGAGGAGCAGTACTTC
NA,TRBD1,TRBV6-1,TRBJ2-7,CASITGGLYEQYF,TGTGCCAGCATCACAGGGGGCCTCTACGAGCAGTACTTC
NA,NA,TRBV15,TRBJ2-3,CATGVGVPNTDTQYF,TGTGCCACCGGGGTCGGGGTCCCCAACACAGATACGCAGTATTTT
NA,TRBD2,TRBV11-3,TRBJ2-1,CASSLEGGSYEQFF,TGTGCCAGCAGCTTAGAGGGCGGGAGCTATGAGCAGTTCTTC
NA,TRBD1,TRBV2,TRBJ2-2,CASRTGGSYTGELFF,TGTGCCAGCAGGACAGGGGGCTCATACACCGGGGAGCTGTTTTTT
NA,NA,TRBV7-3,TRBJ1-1,CASSLFSDTEAFF,TGTGCCAGCAGCTTATTTTCGGACACTGAAGCTTTCTTT
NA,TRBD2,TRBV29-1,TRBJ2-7,CSVDGGLAGGNSYEQYF,TGCAGCGTTGACGGGGGCCTAGCGGGAGGTAACTCCTACGAGCAGTACTTC
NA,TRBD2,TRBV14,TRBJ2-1,CASSHPLAGDHNEQFF,TGTGCCAGCAGCCACCCCCTAGCGGGGGACCACAATGAGCAGTTCTTC
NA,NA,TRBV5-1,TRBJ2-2,CASSFRGPGELFF,TGCGCCAGCAGCTTCAGGGGCCCCGGGGAGCTGTTTTTT
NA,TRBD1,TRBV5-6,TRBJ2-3,CASSPRTGADTQYF,TGTGCCAGCAGCCCGCGGACAGGGGCAGATACGCAGTATTTT
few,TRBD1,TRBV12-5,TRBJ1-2,CASGLPRGTAGANYGYTF,TGTGCTAGTGGTTTGCCTCGCGGGACAGCAGGTGCTAACTATGGCTACACCTTC
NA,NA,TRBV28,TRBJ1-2,CASSSFGGSDYGYTF,TGTGCCAGCAGTTCCTTCGGAGGGAGTGACTATGGCTACACCTTC
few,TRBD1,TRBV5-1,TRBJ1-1,CASSFGQGGTEAFF,TGCGCCAGCAGCTTCGGACAGGGGGGCACTGAAGCTTTCTTT
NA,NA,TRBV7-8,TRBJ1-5,CASSQLQGFNQPQHF,TGTGCCAGCAGCCAGTTACAGGGCTTCAATCAGCCCCAGCATTTT
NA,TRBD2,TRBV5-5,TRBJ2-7,CASSHTGTTISYEQYF,TGTGCCAGCAGCCATACCGGGACTACCATCTCCTACGAGCAGTACTTC
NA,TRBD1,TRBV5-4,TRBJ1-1,CASSPRQGPNTEAFF,TGTGCCAGCAGCCCCAGACAGGGGCCGAATACTGAAGCTTTCTTT
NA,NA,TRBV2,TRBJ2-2,CATMWTANTGELFF,TGTGCCACCATGTGGACAGCTAACACCGGGGAGCTGTTTTTT
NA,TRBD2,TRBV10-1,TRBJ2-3,CASSPIAGRFTDTQYF,TGCGCCAGCAGTCCGATAGCGGGACGGTTCACAGATACGCAGTATTTT
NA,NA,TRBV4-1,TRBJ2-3,CASSPGLEADTQYF,TGCGCCAGCAGCCCGGGACTGGAGGCAGATACGCAGTATTTT
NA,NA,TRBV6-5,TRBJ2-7,CASSYKQTAYEQYF,TGTGCCAGCAGTTACAAACAGACAGCTTACGAGCAGTACTTC
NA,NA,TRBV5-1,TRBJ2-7,CASSFLGASYEQYF,TGCGCCAGCAGCTTCCTTGGGGCATCCTACGAGCAGTACTTC
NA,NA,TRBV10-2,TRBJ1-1,CASSDRGGNTEAFF,TGCGCCAGCAGTGACCGCGGGGGGAACACTGAAGCTTTCTTT
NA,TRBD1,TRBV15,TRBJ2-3,CATSRELTGWRTDTQYF,TGTGCCACCAGCAGAGAACTGACAGGGTGGCGCACAGATACGCAGTATTTT
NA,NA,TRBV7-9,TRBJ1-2,CASSFQQVDGYTF,TGTGCCAGCAGCTTTCAACAGGTAGATGGCTACACCTTC
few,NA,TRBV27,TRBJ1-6,CASSLVEGSNSPLHF,TGTGCCAGCAGCCTCGTCGAGGGAAGTAATTCACCCCTCCACTTT
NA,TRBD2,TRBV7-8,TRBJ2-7,CASSPPGGYEQYF,TGTGCCAGCAGCCCGCCGGGGGGCTACGAGCAGTACTTC
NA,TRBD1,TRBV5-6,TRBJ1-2,CASSPTGRGYTF,TGTGCCAGCAGCCCGACAGGGCGTGGCTACACCTTC
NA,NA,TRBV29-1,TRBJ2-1,CSVAKRASYEQFF,TGCAGCGTCGCAAAGCGGGCTTCGTATGAGCAGTTCTTC
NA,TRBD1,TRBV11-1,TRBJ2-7,CASSLGRTGSNEQYF,TGTGCCAGCAGCTTAGGTCGGACAGGGTCGAACGAGCAGTACTTC
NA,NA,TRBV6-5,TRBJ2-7,CASSYSGGAREQYF,TGTGCCAGCAGTTACTCTGGGGGGGCGCGGGAGCAGTACTTC
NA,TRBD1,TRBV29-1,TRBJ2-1,CSVQTTGGGLDNEQFF,TGCAGCGTTCAAACTACAGGGGGCGGACTGGACAATGAGCAGTTCTTC
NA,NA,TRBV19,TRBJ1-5,CASSPGEKDQPQHF,TGTGCCAGTAGTCCAGGGGAGAAGGATCAGCCCCAGCATTTT
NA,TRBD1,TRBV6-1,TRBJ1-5,CASSAQTGYSNQPQHF,TGTGCCAGCAGTGCCCAGACAGGGTATAGCAATCAGCCCCAGCATTTT
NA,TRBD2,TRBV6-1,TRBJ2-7,CASTRDLAGLYEQYF,TGTGCCAGCACCCGAGACCTAGCGGGGCTCTACGAGCAGTACTTC
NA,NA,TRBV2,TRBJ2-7,CASSPAGTYFTYEQYF,TGTGCCAGCAGTCCTGCCGGGACTTACTTCACCTACGAGCAGTACTTC
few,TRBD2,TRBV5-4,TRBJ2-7,CASSEGLAGGPLGEQYF,TGTGCCAGCAGCGAGGGACTAGCGGGAGGGCCCCTGGGGGAGCAGTACTTC
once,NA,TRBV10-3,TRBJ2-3,CAIKVANTDTQYF,TGTGCCATCAAAGTAGCGAACACAGATACGCAGTATTTT
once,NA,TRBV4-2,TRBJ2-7,CASSQGGRPYEQYF,TGTGCCAGCAGCCAAGGAGGGAGGCCCTACGAGCAGTACTTC
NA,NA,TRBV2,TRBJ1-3,CASGRTAGNTIYF,TGTGCCAGCGGAAGGACAGCTGGAAACACCATATATTTT
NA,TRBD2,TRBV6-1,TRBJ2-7,CASTREGGYSYEQYF,TGTGCCAGCACCCGGGAGGGAGGCTACTCCTACGAGCAGTACTTC
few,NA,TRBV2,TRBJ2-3,CASSLFSDTQYF,TGTGCCAGCAGTCTCTTCTCAGATACGCAGTATTTT
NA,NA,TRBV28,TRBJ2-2,CASSPRQGGELFF,TGTGCCAGCAGCCCCCGGCAGGGCGGGGAGCTGTTTTTT
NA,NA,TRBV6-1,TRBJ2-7,CASRGLAGRTYEQYF,TGTGCCAGCAGGGGATTGGCAGGGCGGACCTACGAGCAGTACTTC
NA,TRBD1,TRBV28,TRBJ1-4,CASSRTGGNEKLFF,TGTGCCAGCTCGCGGACAGGGGGCAATGAAAAACTGTTTTTT
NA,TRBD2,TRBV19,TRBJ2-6,CASSRRLAITSGANVLTF,TGTGCCAGTAGCCGTAGACTAGCTATTACCTCTGGGGCCAACGTCCTGACTTTC
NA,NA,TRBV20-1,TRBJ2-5,CSASIQETQYF,TGCAGTGCTAGTATCCAAGAGACCCAGTACTTC
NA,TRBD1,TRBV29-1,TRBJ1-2,CSVLKDPGQGSGYTF,TGCAGCGTTCTTAAAGACCCGGGACAGGGCTCTGGCTACACCTTC
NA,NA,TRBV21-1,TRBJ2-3,CASSSRGADTQYF,TGTGCCAGCAGCAGCAGGGGGGCAGATACGCAGTATTTT